This T cell receptor beta chain was observed in a study of T cell responses to AZD1222 COVID-19 vaccine (dated by TCRdb to the early 2020s). As for the study more broadly: Because spike-specific TCR depth and breadth did not differ between the two schedules, AZD1222 recipients who got a second dose at roughly 4 weeks were pooled with those who got a second dose at roughly 12 weeks. TCR sequencing covered 233 trial participants: 200 to 220 given two doses of AZD1222 and about 26 given two doses of MenACWY control vaccine. Trial participants were enrolled by age into subgroups of 18-55, 56-69 and 70-plus years, and roughly 160, 29 and 62 TCR-sequenced participants, respectively, were included in these subgroups. Broad study findings and their caveats: The 56-69-year group was small, and its depth increase did not reach significance, likely because of low power. Reportedly, close to half of the unique spike-specific TCRs recognized epitopes lying outside the regions that are mutated in the B.1.351 and B.1.1.7 variants. Most participants were white British and females outnumbered males, and the authors suggested that clonal diversity may have been underestimated. Because no day 14 peak-response samples were available, the repertoires could be characterized only after the peak T cell response. Spike-specific TCR breadth and depth rose significantly after two AZD1222 doses compared with day 0 and with MenACWY recipients. Only five to seven AZD1222 recipients were SARS-CoV-2 seropositive at baseline, limiting conclusions about previously exposed vaccinees. The vaccine-associated CD4 TCRs covered the entire spike protein, and the dominant responses fell in regions 160-218 and 743-854.

The CDR3 regions of human TCRbeta chains were subjected to immunosequencing. The study's own analysis went as follows. TCRs in the repertoires were matched against a reference library of SARS-CoV-2-specific TCRs that had been generated with the MIRA antigen-specificity platform. Breadth meant the fraction of unique TCRs that were SARS-CoV-2-associated, whereas depth meant the fraction of total T cells that were SARS-CoV-2-associated. Using the MIRA data, each spike-specific TCR was assigned both to the spike region to which the TCR was reactive and to a CD4 or CD8 class. Log10-transformed breadth and depth values were compared by one-way ANOVA with Sidak's multiple comparisons tests. TCRdb re-hosts the immuneACCESS table, in-frame sequences only. Its copies lack some clones; in the studies checked, an unresolved V gene accounts for under half of them, and the cause for the rest is not known. V and J calls and clone size are those listed in that table; D and trimming were worked out from the DNA. The sample contains 65,000 to 85,000 clones, about 85% of them found a single time. The ten largest clones represent about 20% of the sample.

The sample's time point label is to be understood as: baseline before first vaccination. Vaccinee samples came from UK trials COV001 and COV002, including a single-blind randomized controlled phase 2/3 trial of AZD1222 (ChAdOx1 nCoV-19) in healthy adults. Trial participant PBMC samples were collected at day 0 and day 28 after the second dose for TCRbeta chain sequencing. CDR1 and CDR2 (SEHNR, FQNEAQ) derive from the germline V gene (reference sequence). There are 16 amino acids in the CDR3, from cysteine to phenylalanine inclusive. Solely the CDR3 DNA is kept, with 48 bases framed from the first base. The germline V and J ends show losses of 7 bases and 1 base respectively, and no gene match explains 11 bases of the junction. Worth noting for this clone: The specificity of this receptor is unknown. Base-call qualities are not available, and no considerably larger clone is one nucleotide away.

This receptor was identified in an adult in good health. This receptor chain uses TRBV7-9 and TRBJ2-7, and TRBD1 aligns with 9 junction nucleotides. Material: peripheral blood, obtained on day 0 of AZD1222 vaccination. CDR3 sequence: CASNDPGQGGSYEQYF. The nucleotides are TGTGCCAGCAACGACCCGGGACAGGGAGGGTCCTACGAGCAGTACTTC.